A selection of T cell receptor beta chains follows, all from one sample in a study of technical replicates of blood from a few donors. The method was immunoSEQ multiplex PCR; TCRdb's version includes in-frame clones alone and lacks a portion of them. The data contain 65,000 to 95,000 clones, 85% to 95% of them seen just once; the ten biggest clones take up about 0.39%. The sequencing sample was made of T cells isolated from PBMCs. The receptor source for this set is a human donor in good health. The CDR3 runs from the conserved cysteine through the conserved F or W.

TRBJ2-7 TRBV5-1 CASSLVLAGAPPNF
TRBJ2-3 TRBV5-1 CASSLVTGTEFTDTQYF
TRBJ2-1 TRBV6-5 CASSYGGGPLNEQFF
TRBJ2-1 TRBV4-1 CASGLGRESTFF
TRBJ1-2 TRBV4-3 CASSQVGAQTF
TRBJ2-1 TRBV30 CAWSVSGLPGNEQFF
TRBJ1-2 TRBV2 CASKSDAGNYGYTF
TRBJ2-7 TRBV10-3 CAISEVAGTYEQYF
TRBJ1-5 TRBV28 CASSLGGPGNQPQHF
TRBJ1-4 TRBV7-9 CASSWPGQTLATNEKLFF
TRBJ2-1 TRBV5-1 CASSLELAAPDNEQFF
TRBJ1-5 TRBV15 CATSRDADLGNQPQHF
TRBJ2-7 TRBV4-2 CASSQDRSYEQYF
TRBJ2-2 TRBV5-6 CASSLGLGYTGELFF
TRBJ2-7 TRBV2 CASSEQGSSYYEQYF
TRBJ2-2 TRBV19 CASRTSGSNTGELFF
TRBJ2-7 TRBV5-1 CASSAAGLAGQQYF
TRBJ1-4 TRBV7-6 CASSLTGITNEKLFF
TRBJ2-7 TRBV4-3 CASSPGGGLLSYEQYF
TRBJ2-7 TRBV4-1 CASSRVGGEAYEQYF
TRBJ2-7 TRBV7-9 CASSLAREQYF
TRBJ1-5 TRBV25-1 CASRGRLNQPQHF
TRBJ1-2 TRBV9 CASSVGTGGVYGYTF
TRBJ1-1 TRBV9 CASTVGGLNTEAFF
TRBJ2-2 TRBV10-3 CAVARQGDTGELFF
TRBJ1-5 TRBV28 CAEKSGGGNQPQHF
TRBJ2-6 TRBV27 CASSFSPSGANVLTF
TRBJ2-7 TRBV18 CASSPADSYEQYF
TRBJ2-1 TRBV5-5 CASSLAKTASYNEQFF
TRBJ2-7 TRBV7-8 CASSLSPWEQYF
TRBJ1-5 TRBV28 CASTSGVVQPQHF
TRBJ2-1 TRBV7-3 CASSLSGRGNEQFF
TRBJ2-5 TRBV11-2 CASSLRGLAGETQYF
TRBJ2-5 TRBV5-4 CASSLRPSGRNRAFETQYF
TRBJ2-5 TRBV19 CASSVLSSGRGETQYF
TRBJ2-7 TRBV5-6 CASSLAPYYEQYF
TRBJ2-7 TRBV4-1 CASSQVSTGLTSYEQYF
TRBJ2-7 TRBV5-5 CASSQGYSYEQYF
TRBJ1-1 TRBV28 CASSLGETEAFF
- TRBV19 CASSISLAATQYF
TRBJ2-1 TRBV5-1 CASSLDASGLPPYNEQFF
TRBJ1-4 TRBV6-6 CASSRQGYNEKLFF
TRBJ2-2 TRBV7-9 CASRIQGAGELFF
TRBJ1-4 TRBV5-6 CASSSGSRAANEKLFF
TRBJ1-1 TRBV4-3 CASSQDTGGTEAFF
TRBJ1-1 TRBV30 CAWSADRGHTEAFF
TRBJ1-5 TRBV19 CASRTNGVGQPQHF
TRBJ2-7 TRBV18 CASSPPQGLQSYEQYF